Following are 10 T cell receptor beta chains from one sample sequenced in a study of control samples from healthy donors and cancer patients. Measured with immunoSEQ multiplex PCR; TCRdb has only the in-frame clones, and not every one. The sample has 65,000 to 80,000 clones, 89% seen once; the top ten hold 9.5%. The sequencing input was PBMCs. Receptors were obtained from a woman aged 50 to 60 with colorectal cancer.

The gene calls are TRBV6-5 and TRBJ2-5, with a tentative D call TRBD1 (6 bases). Germline CDR1 is MNHEY and CDR2 is SVGAGI. The V end lost 8 bases, the J end lost 3 bases, and 10 bases lay between the germline ends. CDR3 size: 12 residues. The CDR3 DNA sequence: TGTGCCAGCCGCGGACAGAAAGAGACCCAGTACTTC. Translated: CASRGQKETQYF.

The chain employs TRBV6-5 and TRBJ2-2, with D perhaps given as TRBD1 or TRBD2 (5 bases each). The V gene's germline CDR1 is MNHEY and CDR2 SVGAGI. The V and J ends lost 9 bases and 3 bases respectively, with 14 bases between them. The CDR3 is 14 residues long. The CDR3 DNA is TGTGCCAGTTCACCGAGGGGCGACACCGGGGAGCTGTTTTTT. Translation gives CASSPRGDTGELFF.

The chain joins TRBV28 to TRBJ1-2, with D tentatively TRBD1 (5 bases). This CDR3 has 16 amino acids. CDR1 and CDR2 (germline): MDHEN, SYDVKM. V lost 3 bases and J 4 bases, leaving 18 bases between the germline ends. The CDR3 is CASSLESGGRSYGYTF. Here the CDR3 DNA reads TGTGCCAGCAGTTTGGAATCTGGGGGAAGGAGCTATGGCTACACCTTC.

The V gene is TRBV7-6, the J gene TRBJ1-3; no clear D. With 1 base removed from V and 2 bases from J, the gap between germline ends came to 15 bases. This CDR3 comprises 17 residues. Looked up from germline, CDR1 is SGHVS and CDR2 is FNYEAQ. The CDR3 reads CASSLGPRSGTGNTIYF. CDR3 sequence (DNA): TGTGCCAGCAGCTTAGGTCCCAGGAGCGGTACTGGAAACACCATATATTTT. The whole variable domain, filled in from reference TRBV7-6 and TRBJ1-3, reads GAGVSQSPRYKVTKRGQDVALRCDPISGHVSLYWYRQALGQGPEFLTYFNYEAQQDKSGLPNDRFSAERPEGSISTLTIQRTEQRDSAMYRCASSLGPRSGTGNTIYFGEGSWLTVV.

In its sample, this clone was seen once. The chain links TRBV6-1 to TRBJ1-2; perhaps TRBD1 as D (5 bases). This CDR3 spans 15 amino acids. V was pared by 1 base and J by 4 bases, with 13 bases between. The germline CDR1 and CDR2 sequences are MNHNS and SASEGT. The CDR3 nucleotides are TGTGCCAGCAGTGAAGTGTGGGGCAGAGGCTATGGCTACACCTTC. Protein sequence: CASSEVWGRGYGYTF.

The sample holds a few counts of this clone. V is TRBV6-2 or TRBV6-3 and J is TRBJ2-2; D is possibly TRBD1 (5 bases). Between the trimmed V and J ends, which lost 2 bases and 7 bases, there was a span of 17 bases. The CDR3 runs to 16 residues. From germline, CDR1 is MNHEY and CDR2 SVGEGT. CDR3 sequence: CASSYGQGSIIGELFF. The CDR3 nucleotides read TGTGCCAGCAGTTACGGTCAGGGAAGTATAATCGGGGAGCTGTTTTTT.

V usage is TRBV28 and J usage is TRBJ2-1; unclear D gene. The CDR3 has 15 residues. Trimming removed 0 bases from V and 0 bases from J, with 6 bases in between. The germline CDR1 and CDR2 sequences are MDHEN and SYDVKM. The CDR3 DNA is TGTGCCAGCAGTTTATGGGGTAGCTCCTACAATGAGCAGTTCTTC. Its translation is CASSLWGSSYNEQFF. The full variable domain, rest sourced from reference TRBV28 and TRBJ2-1, is DVKVTQSSRYLVKRTGEKVFLECVQDMDHENMFWYRQDPGLGLRLIYFSYDVKMKEKGDIPEGYSVSREKKERFSLILESASTNQTSMYLCASSLWGSSYNEQFFGPGTRLTVL.

The rearrangement links TRBV18 to TRBJ1-2; TRBD1 matches at 10 bases. CDR3 length equals 15 residues. Trimming cost V 4 bases and J 0 bases; bases outside gene matches: 2. The germline gives CDR1 KGHSH, CDR2 LQKENI. CDR3 DNA: TGTGCCAGCTCACTTGGACAGGGGGCTAACTATGGCTACACCTTC. Its protein product is CASSLGQGANYGYTF.

V is TRBV2 and J is TRBJ1-2; D remains ambiguous. The CDR3 spans 14 residues. CDR1 SNHLY and CDR2 FYNNEI come from the germline V gene. Trimming removed 7 bases at V and 5 bases at J, with 17 bases between. CDR3 region: CASTEGRAFYGYTF. DNA for the CDR3: TGTGCCAGCACCGAGGGTAGGGCATTTTATGGCTACACCTTC.

The CDR3 region is CAFARDGTGELFF. CDR3 sequence (DNA): TGTGCCTTTGCCCGGGACGGCACCGGGGAGCTGTTTTTT. The rearrangement joins TRBV30 to TRBJ2-2; D assignment may be TRBD1 or TRBD2 (5 bases each). The CDR3 is 13 amino acids. V lost 7 bases and J lost 4, with 13 bases in between. Germline assignment: CDR1 GTSNPN and CDR2 SVGIG (reference sequence).